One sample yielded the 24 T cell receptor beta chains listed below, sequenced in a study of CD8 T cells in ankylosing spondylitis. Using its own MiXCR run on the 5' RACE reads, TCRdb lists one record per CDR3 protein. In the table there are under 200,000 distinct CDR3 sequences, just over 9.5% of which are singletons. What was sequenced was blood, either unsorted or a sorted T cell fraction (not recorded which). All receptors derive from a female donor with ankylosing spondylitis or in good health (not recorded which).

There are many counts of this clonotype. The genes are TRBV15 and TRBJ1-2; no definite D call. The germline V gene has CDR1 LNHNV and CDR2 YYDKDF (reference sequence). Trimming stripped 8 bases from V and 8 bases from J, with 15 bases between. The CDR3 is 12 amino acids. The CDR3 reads CATSIGSRGYTF. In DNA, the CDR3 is TGTGCCACCTCCATAGGGTCGCGAGGCTACACCTTC.

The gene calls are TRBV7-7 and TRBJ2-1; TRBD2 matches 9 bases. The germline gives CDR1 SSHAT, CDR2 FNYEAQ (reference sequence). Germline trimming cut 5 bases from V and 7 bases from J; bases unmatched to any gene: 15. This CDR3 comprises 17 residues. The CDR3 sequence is CASSPRLAVGGGNEQFF. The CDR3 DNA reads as TGTGCCAGCAGCCCCCGACTAGCGGTTGGAGGGGGAAATGAGCAGTTCTTC.

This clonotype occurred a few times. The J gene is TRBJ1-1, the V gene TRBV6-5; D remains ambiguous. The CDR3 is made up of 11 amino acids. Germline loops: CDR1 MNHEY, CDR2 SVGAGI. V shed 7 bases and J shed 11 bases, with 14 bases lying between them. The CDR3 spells CASTAGVGAFF. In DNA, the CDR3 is TGTGCCAGCACCGCCGGGGTAGGGGCTTTCTTT.

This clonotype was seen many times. The CDR3 loop reads CASSLELGGRELFF. CDR3 nucleotides: TGTGCCAGCAGCTTAGAGCTGGGGGGCCGGGAGCTGTTTTTT. The V gene is TRBV11-2, the J gene TRBJ2-2; the D call may be TRBD1 or TRBD2 (6 bases each). This CDR3 region has 14 residues. From germline, CDR1 is SGHAT and CDR2 FQNNGV. Trimming took off 0 bases at V and 9 bases at J, with 11 bases between the two ends.

The CDR3 region has the DNA TGTGCCAGCAGTTACGTTGTCGATCAGCCCCAGCATTTT. Its protein is CASSYVVDQPQHF. This sequence joins TRBV6-5 and TRBJ1-5; D remains unclear. Trimming removed 2 bases at V and 5 bases at J, with 7 bases between. The CDR3 extends over 13 amino acids. Germline CDR1 MNHEY, CDR2 SVGAGI.

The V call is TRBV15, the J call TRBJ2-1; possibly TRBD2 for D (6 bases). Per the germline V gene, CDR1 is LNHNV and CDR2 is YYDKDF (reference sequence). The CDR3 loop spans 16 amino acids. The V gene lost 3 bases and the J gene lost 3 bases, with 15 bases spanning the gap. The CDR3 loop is CATSSAWRENYNEQFF. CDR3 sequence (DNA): TGTGCCACCAGCAGTGCGTGGCGGGAAAACTACAATGAGCAGTTCTTC.

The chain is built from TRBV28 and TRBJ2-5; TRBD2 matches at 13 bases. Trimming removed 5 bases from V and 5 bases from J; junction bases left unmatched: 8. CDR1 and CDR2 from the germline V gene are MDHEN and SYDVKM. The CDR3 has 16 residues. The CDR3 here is CASSLGLAGVKETQYF. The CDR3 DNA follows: TGTGCCAGCAGTCTAGGACTAGCGGGAGTAAAGGAGACCCAGTACTTC.

The CDR3 reads CITGLGKGARGYTF. The DNA of the CDR3 is TGCATAACCGGACTGGGGAAAGGGGCGCGTGGCTACACCTTC. This chain joins TRBV20-1 and TRBJ1-2, with TRBD1 as a possible D gene (5 bases). Per the germline V gene, CDR1 is DFQATT and CDR2 is SNEGSKA (reference sequence). The CDR3 totals 14 residues.

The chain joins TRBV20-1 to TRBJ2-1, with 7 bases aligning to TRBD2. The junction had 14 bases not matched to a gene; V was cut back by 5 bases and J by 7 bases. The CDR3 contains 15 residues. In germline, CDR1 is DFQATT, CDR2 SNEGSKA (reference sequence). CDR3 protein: CSAPAGGRGRNEQFF. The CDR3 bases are TGCAGTGCTCCCGCGGGCGGGAGAGGTAGAAATGAGCAGTTCTTC.

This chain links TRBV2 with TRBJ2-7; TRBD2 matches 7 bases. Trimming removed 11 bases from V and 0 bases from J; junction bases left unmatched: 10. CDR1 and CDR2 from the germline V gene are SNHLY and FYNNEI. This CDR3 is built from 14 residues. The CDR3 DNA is TGTGCCCCCCTGGTCAAGCGGGGCTCCTACGAGCAGTACTTC. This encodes CAPLVKRGSYEQYF.

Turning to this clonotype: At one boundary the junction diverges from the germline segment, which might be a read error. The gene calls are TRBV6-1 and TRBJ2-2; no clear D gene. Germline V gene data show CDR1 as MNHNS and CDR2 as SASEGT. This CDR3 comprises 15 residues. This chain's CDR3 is CAGSRRRANTGELFF. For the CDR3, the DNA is TGTGCCGGCAGCCGACGCCGCGCGAACACCGGGGAGCTGTTTTTT.

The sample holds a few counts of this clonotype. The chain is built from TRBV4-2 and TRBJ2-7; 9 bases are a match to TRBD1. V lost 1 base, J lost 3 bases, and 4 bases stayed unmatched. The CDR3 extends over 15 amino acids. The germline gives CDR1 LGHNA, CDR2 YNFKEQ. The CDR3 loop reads CASSQGTGEGYEQYF. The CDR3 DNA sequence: TGTGCCAGCAGCCAAGGGACAGGGGAAGGCTACGAGCAGTACTTC.

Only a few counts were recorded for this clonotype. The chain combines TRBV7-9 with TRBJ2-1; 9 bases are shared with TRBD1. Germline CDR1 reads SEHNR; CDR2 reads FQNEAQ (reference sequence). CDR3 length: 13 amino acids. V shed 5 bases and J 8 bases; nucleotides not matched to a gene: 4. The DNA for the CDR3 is TGTGCCAGCAGCATACAGGGGGCGCATGAGCAGTTCTTC. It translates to CASSIQGAHEQFF.

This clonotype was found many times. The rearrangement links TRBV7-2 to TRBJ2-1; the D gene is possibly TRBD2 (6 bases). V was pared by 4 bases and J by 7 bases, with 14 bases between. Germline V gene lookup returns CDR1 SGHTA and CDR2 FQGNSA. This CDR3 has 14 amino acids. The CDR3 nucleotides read TGTGCCAGCAGCTCCGGGACTCAGTTGAATGAGCAGTTCTTC. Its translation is CASSSGTQLNEQFF.

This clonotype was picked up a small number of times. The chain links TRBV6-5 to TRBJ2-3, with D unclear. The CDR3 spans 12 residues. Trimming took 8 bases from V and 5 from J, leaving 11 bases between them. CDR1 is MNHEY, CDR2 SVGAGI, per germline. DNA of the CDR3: TGTGCCAGCGGCTTAAGGGTAGATACGCAGTATTTT. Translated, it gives CASGLRVDTQYF.

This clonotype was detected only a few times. The CDR3 here is CASSSSRRPYEQYF. CDR3 sequence (DNA): TGTGCCAGCAGCTCCAGTAGAAGGCCCTACGAGCAGTACTTC. The chain carries TRBV7-2 and TRBJ2-7; the D is unclear. There are 14 residues in the CDR3. Germline V gene data show CDR1 as SGHTA and CDR2 as FQGNSA. V was cut by 4 bases and J by 2 bases, with 12 bases left in between.

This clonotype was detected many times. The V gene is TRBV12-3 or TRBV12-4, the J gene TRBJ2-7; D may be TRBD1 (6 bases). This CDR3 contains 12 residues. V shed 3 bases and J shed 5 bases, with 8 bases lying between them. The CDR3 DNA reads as TGTGCCAGCAGTTTTGGGGGCCACGAGCAGTACTTC. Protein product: CASSFGGHEQYF.

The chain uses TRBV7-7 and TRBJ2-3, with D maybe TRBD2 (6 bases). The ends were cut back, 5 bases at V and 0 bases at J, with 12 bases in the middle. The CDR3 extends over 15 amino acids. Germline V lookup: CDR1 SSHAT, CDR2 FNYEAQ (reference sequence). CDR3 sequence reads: CASSPGASSTDTQYF. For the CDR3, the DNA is TGTGCCAGCAGCCCGGGAGCCTCTAGCACAGATACGCAGTATTTT.

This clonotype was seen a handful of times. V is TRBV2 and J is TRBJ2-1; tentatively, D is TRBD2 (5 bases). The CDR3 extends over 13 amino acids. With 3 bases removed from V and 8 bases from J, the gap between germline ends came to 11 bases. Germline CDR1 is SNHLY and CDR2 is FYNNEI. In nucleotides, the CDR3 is TGTGCCAGCAGTGACGGGAATTCGGATGAGCAGTTCTTC. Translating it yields CASSDGNSDEQFF. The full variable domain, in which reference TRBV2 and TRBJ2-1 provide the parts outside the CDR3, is EPEVTQTPSHQVTQMGQEVILRCVPISNHLYFYWYRQILGQKVEFLVSFYNNEISEKSEIFDDQFSVERPDGSNFTLKIRSTKLEDSAMYFCASSDGNSDEQFFGPGTRLTVL.

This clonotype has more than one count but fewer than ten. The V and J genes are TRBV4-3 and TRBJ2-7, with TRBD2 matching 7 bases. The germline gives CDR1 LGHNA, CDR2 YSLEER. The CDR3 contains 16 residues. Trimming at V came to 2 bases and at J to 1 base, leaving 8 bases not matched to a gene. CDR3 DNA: TGCGCCAGCAGCCAATCGGGGGGTACCGGATCCTACGAGCAGTACTTC. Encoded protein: CASSQSGGTGSYEQYF.

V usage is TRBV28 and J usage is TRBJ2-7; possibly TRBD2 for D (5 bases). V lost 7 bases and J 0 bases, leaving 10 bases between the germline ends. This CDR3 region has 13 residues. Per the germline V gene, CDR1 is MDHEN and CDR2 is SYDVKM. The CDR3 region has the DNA TGTGCCAGCATTCAGCGGAGCTCCTACGAGCAGTACTTC. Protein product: CASIQRSSYEQYF. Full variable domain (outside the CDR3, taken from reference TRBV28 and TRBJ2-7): DVKVTQSSRYLVKRTGEKVFLECVQDMDHENMFWYRQDPGLGLRLIYFSYDVKMKEKGDIPEGYSVSREKKERFSLILESASTNQTSMYLCASIQRSSYEQYFGPGTRLTVT.

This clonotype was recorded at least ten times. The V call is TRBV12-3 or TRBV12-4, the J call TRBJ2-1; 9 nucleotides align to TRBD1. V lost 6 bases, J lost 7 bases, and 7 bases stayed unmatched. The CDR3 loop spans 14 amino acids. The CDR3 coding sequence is TGTGCCAGCAGGTTGGGACAGGGATGGAATGAGCAGTTCTTC. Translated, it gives CASRLGQGWNEQFF.

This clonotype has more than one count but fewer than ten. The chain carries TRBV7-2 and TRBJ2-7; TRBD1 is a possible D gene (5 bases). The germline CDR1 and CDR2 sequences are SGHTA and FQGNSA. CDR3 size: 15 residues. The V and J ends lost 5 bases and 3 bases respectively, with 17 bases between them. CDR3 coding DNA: TGTGCCAGCAGCGGTCCTAAGGGGCGCCTCTACGAGCAGTACTTC. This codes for CASSGPKGRLYEQYF. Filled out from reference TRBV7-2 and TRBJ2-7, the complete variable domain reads GAGVSQSPSNKVTEKGKDVELRCDPISGHTALYWYRQSLGQGLEFLIYFQGNSAPDKSGLPSDRFSAERTGGSVSTLTIQRTQQEDSAVYLCASSGPKGRLYEQYFGPGTRLTVT.

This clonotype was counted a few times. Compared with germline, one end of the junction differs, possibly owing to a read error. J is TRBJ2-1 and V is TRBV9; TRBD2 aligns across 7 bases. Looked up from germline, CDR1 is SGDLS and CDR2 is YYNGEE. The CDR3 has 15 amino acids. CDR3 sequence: CASSTPPGLNNEQSF. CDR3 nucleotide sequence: TGTGCCAGCAGTACCCCCCCGGGACTAAACAATGAGCAGTCCTTC.